In this sample, the clone carrying this T cell receptor beta chain turned up a few times. V was shortened by 1 base and J by 5 bases, with 14 bases between the two germline ends. This CDR3 is built from 15 residues. In germline, CDR1 is SGHVS, CDR2 FNYEAQ. The data are from a study of T cells in localized non-small cell lung cancer. Method: immunoSEQ multiplex PCR; TCRdb's copy keeps in-frame clones and lacks some. This table holds around 34,000 clones, 90% to 95% found once. The V and J genes are TRBV7-6 and TRBJ2-5, with a tentative D call TRBD2 (6 bases). This specimen was peripheral blood, taken before any cancer treatment. The TCR comes from an older female donor with stage I lung adenocarcinoma. The CDR3 is CASSLEGGERETQYF. The DNA of the CDR3 is TGTGCCAGCAGCTTAGAGGGCGGGGAAAGGGAGACCCAGTACTTC.